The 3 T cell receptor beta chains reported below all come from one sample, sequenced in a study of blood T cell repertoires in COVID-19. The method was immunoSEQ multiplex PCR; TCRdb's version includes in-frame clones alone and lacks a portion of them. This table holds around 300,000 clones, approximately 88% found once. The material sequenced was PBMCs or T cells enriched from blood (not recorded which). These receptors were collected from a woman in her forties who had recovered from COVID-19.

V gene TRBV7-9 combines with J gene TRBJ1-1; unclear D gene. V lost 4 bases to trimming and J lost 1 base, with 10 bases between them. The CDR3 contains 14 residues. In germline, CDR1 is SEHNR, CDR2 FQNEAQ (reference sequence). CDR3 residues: CASSSEAGNTEAFF. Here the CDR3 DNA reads TGTGCCAGCAGCTCGGAAGCGGGGAACACTGAAGCTTTCTTT. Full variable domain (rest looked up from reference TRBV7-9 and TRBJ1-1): DTGVSQNPRHKITKRGQNVTFRCDPISEHNRLYWYRQTLGQGPEFLTYFQNEAQLEKSRLLSDRFSAERPKGSFSTLEIQRTEQGDSAMYLCASSSEAGNTEAFFGQGTRLTVV.

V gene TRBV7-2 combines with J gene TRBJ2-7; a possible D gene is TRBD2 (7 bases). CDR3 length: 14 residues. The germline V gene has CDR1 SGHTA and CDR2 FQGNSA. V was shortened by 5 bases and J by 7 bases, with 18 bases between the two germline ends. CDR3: CASSPMGGRLEQYF. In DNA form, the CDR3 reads TGTGCCAGCAGCCCCATGGGGGGGCGGTTAGAGCAGTACTTC. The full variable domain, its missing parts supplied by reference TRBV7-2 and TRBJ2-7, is GAGVSQSPSNKVTEKGKDVELRCDPISGHTALYWYRQSLGQGLEFLIYFQGNSAPDKSGLPSDRFSAERTGGSVSTLTIQRTQQEDSAVYLCASSPMGGRLEQYFGPGTRLTVT.

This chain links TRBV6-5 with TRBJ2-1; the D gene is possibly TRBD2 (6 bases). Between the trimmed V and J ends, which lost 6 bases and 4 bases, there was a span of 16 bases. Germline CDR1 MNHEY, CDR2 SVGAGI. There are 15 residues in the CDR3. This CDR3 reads CASSPATRAYNEQFF. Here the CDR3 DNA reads TGTGCCAGCAGCCCGGCGACTAGGGCTTACAATGAGCAGTTCTTC.